This is a list of T cell receptor beta chains from one sample in a study of Ad26.COV2.S vaccination and SARS-CoV-2 variants. Using immunoSEQ multiplex PCR, the repertoire was profiled, and TCRdb retains in-frame clones only, with some absent. The sample has 350,000 to 400,000 clones, roughly nine tenths seen once. The starting material was peripheral blood, obtained in a trial of Ad26.COV2.S vaccine versus placebo. The receptors come from a person aged 18-60 years who received the Ad26.COV2.S COVID-19 vaccine or a placebo. Both conserved end residues are part of each CDR3. The D gene is left open where the match is weak. Clone size appears in some rows only: once, few, many, or a class for an expanded clone.

V gene: TRBV6-5
clone size: many
J gene: TRBJ2-7
D gene: .
CDR3 DNA: TGTGCCAGCAAGAAGGACGGCTACGAGCAGTACTTC
CDR3 protein: CASKKDGYEQYF

V gene: TRBV2
clone size: .
J gene: TRBJ2-5
D gene: TRBD2
CDR3 DNA: TGTGCCAGCAGTGTATTTAGCGGGGGACAAGAGACCCAGTACTTC
CDR3 protein: CASSVFSGGQETQYF

V gene: TRBV7-9
clone size: .
J gene: TRBJ1-1
D gene: .
CDR3 DNA: TGTGCCAGCAGCCCCCGACAGCCTAGGGTAGAAGCTTTCTTT
CDR3 protein: CASSPRQPRVEAFF

V gene: TRBV24-1
clone size: once
J gene: TRBJ2-1
D gene: TRBD2
CDR3 DNA: TGTGCCACCAGTGATTTGAAAGCGGGGGGCCAGTTCTTC
CDR3 protein: CATSDLKAGGQFF

V gene: TRBV2
clone size: .
J gene: TRBJ2-7
D gene: TRBD1
CDR3 DNA: TGTGCCAGCTCCGGGACAGAATCCTACGAGCAGTACTTC
CDR3 protein: CASSGTESYEQYF

V gene: TRBV6-5
clone size: few
J gene: TRBJ2-2
D gene: .
CDR3 DNA: TGTGCCAGCAGTTCCCTCAGGGTTAAGACCGGGGAGCTGTTTTTT
CDR3 protein: CASSSLRVKTGELFF

V gene: TRBV10-2
clone size: .
J gene: TRBJ1-5
D gene: .
CDR3 DNA: TGCGCCAGCAGTGAGTCGACGGGGGACCACAATCAGCCCCAGCATTTT
CDR3 protein: CASSESTGDHNQPQHF

V gene: TRBV7-9
clone size: .
J gene: TRBJ1-6
D gene: .
CDR3 DNA: TGTGCCAGCAGCTTAGACGATTCACCCCTCCACTTT
CDR3 protein: CASSLDDSPLHF

V gene: TRBV7-9
clone size: few
J gene: TRBJ2-3
D gene: .
CDR3 DNA: TGTGCCAGCAGCCGGCCGGGGGACCCTGCCGTTACGCAGTATTTT
CDR3 protein: CASSRPGDPAVTQYF

V gene: TRBV7-2
clone size: .
J gene: TRBJ1-1
D gene: .
CDR3 DNA: TGTGCCAGCAGCTTCTCTGGGAGTACTGAAGCTTTCTTT
CDR3 protein: CASSFSGSTEAFF

V gene: TRBV14
clone size: few
J gene: TRBJ2-7
D gene: TRBD1
CDR3 DNA: TGTGCCAGCAGCCGAAGGGACAGGGAAGCCGAGCAGTACTTC
CDR3 protein: CASSRRDREAEQYF

V gene: TRBV6-6
clone size: .
J gene: TRBJ1-2
D gene: .
CDR3 DNA: TGTGCCAGCAAGGGGGGGTTGGGGCCCGACACCTTC
CDR3 protein: CASKGGLGPDTF

V gene: TRBV7-9
clone size: .
J gene: TRBJ1-2
D gene: .
CDR3 DNA: TGTGCCAGCAGCTCACACAGAGGTGGCTACACCTTC
CDR3 protein: CASSSHRGGYTF

V gene: TRBV5-4
clone size: .
J gene: TRBJ1-4
D gene: .
CDR3 DNA: TGTGCCAGCAGCGGAGGGACGGAAGAAAAACTGTTTTTT
CDR3 protein: CASSGGTEEKLFF

V gene: TRBV6-6
clone size: .
J gene: TRBJ2-1
D gene: TRBD1
CDR3 DNA: TGTGCCAGCAGTAAATCCGGGACAGGGTACAATGAGCAGTTCTTC
CDR3 protein: CASSKSGTGYNEQFF

V gene: TRBV19
clone size: .
J gene: TRBJ1-1
D gene: TRBD1
CDR3 DNA: TGTGCCAGTAGTAGGACAGGGTGGAACACTGAAGCTTTCTTT
CDR3 protein: CASSRTGWNTEAFF

V gene: TRBV5-6
clone size: few
J gene: TRBJ1-1
D gene: .
CDR3 DNA: TGTGCCAGCAGCTTGGTAGGGTTCACTGAAGCTTTCTTT
CDR3 protein: CASSLVGFTEAFF

V gene: TRBV11-3
clone size: .
J gene: TRBJ2-3
D gene: .
CDR3 DNA: TGTGCCAGCAGCTTAGATCGTAGCGATACGCAGTATTTT
CDR3 protein: CASSLDRSDTQYF

V gene: TRBV19
clone size: .
J gene: TRBJ1-5
D gene: TRBD1
CDR3 DNA: TGTGCCAGTAGTACCCGGGACAGTGATCAGCCCCAGCATTTT
CDR3 protein: CASSTRDSDQPQHF

V gene: TRBV3-1/TRBV3-2
clone size: .
J gene: TRBJ2-1
D gene: TRBD2
CDR3 DNA: TGTGCCAGCAGCCGCCGACTAGCGGGGACGTACAATGAGCAGTTCTTC
CDR3 protein: CASSRRLAGTYNEQFF

V gene: TRBV10-1
clone size: .
J gene: TRBJ2-7
D gene: TRBD2
CDR3 DNA: TGCGCCAGCAGTGAGAGGCCCGGACTAGCGGGCGAGCAGTACTTC
CDR3 protein: CASSERPGLAGEQYF

V gene: TRBV7-8
clone size: .
J gene: TRBJ1-5
D gene: .
CDR3 DNA: TGTGCCAGCAGCTATAACCTCCATTCGACAGGATCGAGCAATCAGCCCCAGCATTTT
CDR3 protein: CASSYNLHSTGSSNQPQHF

V gene: TRBV19
clone size: once
J gene: TRBJ1-1
D gene: .
CDR3 DNA: TGTGCCAGTAGGGAGACAGGACGGGGCACTGAAGCTTTCTTT
CDR3 protein: CASRETGRGTEAFF

V gene: TRBV19
clone size: few
J gene: TRBJ1-1
D gene: .
CDR3 DNA: TGTGCCAGTAGTAGAAGCCGTGGCACTGAAGCTTTCTTT
CDR3 protein: CASSRSRGTEAFF

V gene: TRBV27
clone size: .
J gene: TRBJ2-3
D gene: .
CDR3 DNA: TGTGCCAGCAGACAGTCCACAGATACGCAGTATTTT
CDR3 protein: CASRQSTDTQYF

V gene: TRBV3-1/TRBV3-2
clone size: .
J gene: TRBJ2-5
D gene: .
CDR3 DNA: TGTGCCAGCAGCCAAGGAGAGGGGGGCGGGACCCAGTACTTC
CDR3 protein: CASSQGEGGGTQYF

V gene: TRBV7-2
clone size: .
J gene: TRBJ1-6
D gene: .
CDR3 DNA: TGTGCCAGCTTAAAAGGCCCGAATTCACCCCTCCACTTT
CDR3 protein: CASLKGPNSPLHF

V gene: TRBV7-9
clone size: .
J gene: TRBJ1-4
D gene: TRBD1
CDR3 DNA: TGTGCCAGCAGCCGGGACAGGGGGCTGGTTAATGAAAAACTGTTTTTT
CDR3 protein: CASSRDRGLVNEKLFF

V gene: TRBV6-2/TRBV6-3
clone size: .
J gene: TRBJ1-1
D gene: TRBD1
CDR3 DNA: TGTGCCAGCAGTTATGCGGGACAGGGGGGGACTGAAGCTTTCTTT
CDR3 protein: CASSYAGQGGTEAFF

V gene: TRBV6-5
clone size: .
J gene: TRBJ1-6
D gene: .
CDR3 DNA: TGTGCCAGCAGTTACTCGTTACGGGACTTCGGATCACCCCTCCACTTT
CDR3 protein: CASSYSLRDFGSPLHF

V gene: TRBV5-1
clone size: .
J gene: TRBJ2-7
D gene: .
CDR3 DNA: TGCGCCAGCAGCTTGGGGGGGCGGAAACTGTACGAGCAGTACTTC
CDR3 protein: CASSLGGRKLYEQYF

V gene: TRBV4-1
clone size: .
J gene: TRBJ1-5
D gene: .
CDR3 DNA: TGCGCCAGCAGTCCCCGGGCAGGGGCTTATCAGCCCCAGCATTTT
CDR3 protein: CASSPRAGAYQPQHF

V gene: TRBV7-8
clone size: .
J gene: TRBJ2-4
D gene: .
CDR3 DNA: TGTGCCAGCAGCTTAAACCCTCGGGGGGCGCGAGAAAACATTCAGTACTTC
CDR3 protein: CASSLNPRGARENIQYF

V gene: TRBV19
clone size: once
J gene: TRBJ2-3
D gene: .
CDR3 DNA: TGTGCCAGTAGTATCGACGGGGAGTTCAGCACAGATACGCAGTATTTT
CDR3 protein: CASSIDGEFSTDTQYF

V gene: TRBV5-1
clone size: .
J gene: TRBJ1-4
D gene: .
CDR3 DNA: TGCGCCAGCAGCTTGGTTGGGGGGAGTGATGAAAAACTGTTTTTT
CDR3 protein: CASSLVGGSDEKLFF

V gene: TRBV19
clone size: .
J gene: TRBJ2-2
D gene: .
CDR3 DNA: TGTGCCAGTAGTATTATGTTCGGCGGGGGCCCGAGCGGGGAGCTGTTTTTT
CDR3 protein: CASSIMFGGGPSGELFF

V gene: TRBV6-5
clone size: .
J gene: TRBJ2-1
D gene: .
CDR3 DNA: TGTGCCAGCAGTCCCACCAATGAGCAGTTCTTC
CDR3 protein: CASSPTNEQFF

V gene: TRBV6-2/TRBV6-3
clone size: .
J gene: TRBJ1-2
D gene: .
CDR3 DNA: TGTGCCAGCAGTTACGGACCGGGACGGAACAACTATGGCTACACCTTC
CDR3 protein: CASSYGPGRNNYGYTF

V gene: TRBV10-1
clone size: .
J gene: TRBJ2-7
D gene: .
CDR3 DNA: TGCGCCAGCAGTGGGGCAGGGCGGGTCAACGAGCAGTACTTC
CDR3 protein: CASSGAGRVNEQYF

V gene: TRBV5-4
clone size: .
J gene: TRBJ2-3
D gene: .
CDR3 DNA: TGTGCCAGCAGCTCTTCTTACACAGATACGCAGTATTTT
CDR3 protein: CASSSSYTDTQYF

V gene: TRBV6-6
clone size: .
J gene: TRBJ2-1
D gene: .
CDR3 DNA: TGTGCCAGCAGTCACCCCGGGGGTCCTAATGAGCAGTTCTTC
CDR3 protein: CASSHPGGPNEQFF

V gene: TRBV19
clone size: .
J gene: TRBJ2-7
D gene: .
CDR3 DNA: TGTGCCAGTAGTATCGGAGTTACGTCCGAGCAGTACTTC
CDR3 protein: CASSIGVTSEQYF

V gene: TRBV12-3/TRBV12-4
clone size: .
J gene: TRBJ2-7
D gene: .
CDR3 DNA: TGTGCCAGCAGCCCAGGCTACGAGCAGTACTTC
CDR3 protein: CASSPGYEQYF